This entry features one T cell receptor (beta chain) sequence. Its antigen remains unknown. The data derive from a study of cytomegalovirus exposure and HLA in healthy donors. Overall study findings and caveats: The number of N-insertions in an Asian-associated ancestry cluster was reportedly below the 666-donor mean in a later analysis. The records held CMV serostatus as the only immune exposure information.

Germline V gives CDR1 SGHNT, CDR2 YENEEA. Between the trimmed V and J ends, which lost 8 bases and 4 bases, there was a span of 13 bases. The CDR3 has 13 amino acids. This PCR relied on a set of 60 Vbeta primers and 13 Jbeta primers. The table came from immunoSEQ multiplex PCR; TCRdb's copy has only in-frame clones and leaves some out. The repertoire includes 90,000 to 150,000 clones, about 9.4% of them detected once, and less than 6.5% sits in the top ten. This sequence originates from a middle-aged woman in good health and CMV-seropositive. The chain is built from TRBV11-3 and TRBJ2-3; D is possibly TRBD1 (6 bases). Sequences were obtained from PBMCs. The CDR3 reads CASRGGPADTQYF. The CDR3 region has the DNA TGTGCCAGCCGAGGGGGTCCGGCAGATACGCAGTATTTT.